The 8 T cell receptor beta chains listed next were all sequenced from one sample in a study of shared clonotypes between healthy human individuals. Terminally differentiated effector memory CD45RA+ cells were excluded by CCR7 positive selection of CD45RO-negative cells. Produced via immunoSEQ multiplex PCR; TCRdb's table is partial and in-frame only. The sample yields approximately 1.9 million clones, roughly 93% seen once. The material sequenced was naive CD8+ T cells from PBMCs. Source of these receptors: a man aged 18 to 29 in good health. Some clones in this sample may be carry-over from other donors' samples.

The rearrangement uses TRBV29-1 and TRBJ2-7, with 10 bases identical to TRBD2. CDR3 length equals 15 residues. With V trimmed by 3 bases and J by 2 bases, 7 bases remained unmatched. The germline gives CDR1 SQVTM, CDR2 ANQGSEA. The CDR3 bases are TGCAGCGTTGATGACACTAGCGGGGCCGCCTACGAGCAGTACTTC. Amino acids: CSVDDTSGAAYEQYF.

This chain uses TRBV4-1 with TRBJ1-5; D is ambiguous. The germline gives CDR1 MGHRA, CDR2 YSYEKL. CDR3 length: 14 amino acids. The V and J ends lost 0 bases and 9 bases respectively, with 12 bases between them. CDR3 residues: CASSQDIREGPQHF. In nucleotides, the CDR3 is TGCGCCAGCAGCCAAGATATCCGGGAGGGGCCCCAGCATTTT.

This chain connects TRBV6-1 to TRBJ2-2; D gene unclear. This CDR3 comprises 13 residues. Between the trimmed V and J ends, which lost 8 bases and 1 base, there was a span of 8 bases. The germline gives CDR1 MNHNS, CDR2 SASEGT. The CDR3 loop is CASEQKNTGELFF. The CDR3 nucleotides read TGTGCCAGCGAACAGAAGAACACCGGGGAGCTGTTTTTT.

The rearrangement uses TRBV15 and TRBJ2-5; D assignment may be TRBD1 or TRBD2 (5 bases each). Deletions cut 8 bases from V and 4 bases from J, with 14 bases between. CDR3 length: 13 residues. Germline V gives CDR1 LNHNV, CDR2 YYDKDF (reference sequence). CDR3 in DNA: TGTGCCACCGGGACGGGAAGGGGAGAGACCCAGTACTTC. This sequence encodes CATGTGRGETQYF.

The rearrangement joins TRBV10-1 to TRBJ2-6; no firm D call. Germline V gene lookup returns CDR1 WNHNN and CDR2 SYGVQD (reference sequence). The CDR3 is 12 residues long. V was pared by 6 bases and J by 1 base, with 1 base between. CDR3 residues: CASRSGANVLTF. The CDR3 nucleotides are TGCGCCAGCAGATCTGGGGCCAACGTCCTGACTTTC.

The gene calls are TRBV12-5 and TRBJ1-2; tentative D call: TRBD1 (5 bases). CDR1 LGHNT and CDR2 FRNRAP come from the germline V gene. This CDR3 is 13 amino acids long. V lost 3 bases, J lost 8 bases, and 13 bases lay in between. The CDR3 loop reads CASGFFPGDGYTF. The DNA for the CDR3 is TGTGCTAGTGGTTTTTTTCCGGGGGACGGCTACACCTTC.

DNA of the CDR3: TGTGCCAGCAGTTTAAGCGGCCTCGGGCACGAGCAGTACTTC. This gives the protein CASSLSGLGHEQYF. This chain connects TRBV27 to TRBJ2-7; TRBD2 is a possible D gene (5 bases). The germline gives CDR1 MNHEY, CDR2 SMNVEV (reference sequence). The length of the CDR3 is 14 residues. Trimming cost V 2 bases and J 5 bases, with 13 bases left between them.

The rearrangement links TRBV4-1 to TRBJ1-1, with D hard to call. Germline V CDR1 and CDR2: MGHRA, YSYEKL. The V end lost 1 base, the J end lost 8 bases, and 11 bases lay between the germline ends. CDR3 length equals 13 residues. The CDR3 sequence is CASSQVFGFEAFF. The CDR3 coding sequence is TGCGCCAGCAGCCAAGTTTTTGGCTTCGAAGCTTTCTTT.